The sequence of this T cell receptor beta chain was determined in a study of blood T cell repertoires in COVID-19. About the study: Researchers got acute and convalescent COVID-19 samples from the United States, Italy and Spain. The analysed material was cDNA or gDNA that came from T cells, B-cell-depleted T cells, or PBMCs.

In the original processing: Scientists estimated how many nucleated cells there were by amplifying reference gene primers. Sequencing was performed with immunoSEQ multiplex PCR; in TCRdb, only in-frame clones are kept and a portion is missing. That table gives V, J and clone size, and the DNA gave D and trimming. The top ten hold around 8% of the sample, which has fewer than 70,000 clones, approximately 81% seen once. Only one count was recorded for this clone. Per the germline V gene, CDR1 is SNHLY and CDR2 is FYNNEI. With V trimmed by 7 bases and J by 0 bases, 9 bases remained unmatched. This CDR3 has 15 amino acids.

V gene TRBV2 combines with J gene TRBJ2-7, with 7 nucleotides matching TRBD1. The source material was peripheral blood. The receptor was isolated from a middle-aged man with active COVID-19. The CDR3 DNA is TGTGCCAGCACTGGCGAGGGGGCGGCCTCCTACGAGCAGTACTTC. Residues: CASTGEGAASYEQYF.